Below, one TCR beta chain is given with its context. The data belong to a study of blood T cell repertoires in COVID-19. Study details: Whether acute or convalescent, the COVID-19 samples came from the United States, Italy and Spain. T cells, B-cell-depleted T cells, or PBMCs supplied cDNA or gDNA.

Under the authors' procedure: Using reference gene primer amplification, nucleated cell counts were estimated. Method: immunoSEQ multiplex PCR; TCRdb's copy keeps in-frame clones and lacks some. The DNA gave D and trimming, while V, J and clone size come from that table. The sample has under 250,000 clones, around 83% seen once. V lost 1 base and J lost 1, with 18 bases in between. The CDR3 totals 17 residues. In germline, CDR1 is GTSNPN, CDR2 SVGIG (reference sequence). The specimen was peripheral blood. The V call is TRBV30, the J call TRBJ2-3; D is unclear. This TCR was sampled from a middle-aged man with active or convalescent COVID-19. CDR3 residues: CAWSEVSKVWGTDTQYF. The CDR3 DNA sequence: TGTGCCTGGAGTGAGGTTAGCAAGGTATGGGGCACAGATACGCAGTATTTT.